This TCR beta chain is drawn from a study of blood T cell repertoires in COVID-19. Study-wide background: From T cells, B-cell-depleted T cells, or PBMCs came the material, which was cDNA or gDNA.

Sequencing used immunoSEQ multiplex PCR; TCRdb keeps in-frame clones, though not all of them. The top ten hold around 1.2% of the sample, which has about 210,000 clones, about 92% seen once. The material sequenced was peripheral blood. The receptor's source is a man aged 30-40 years with acute or convalescent COVID-19.

The CDR3 protein is CASSFKGAGTDTQYF. The CDR3 DNA sequence: TGTGCCAGCAGCTTTAAGGGGGCTGGCACAGATACGCAGTATTTT. This chain uses TRBV7-9 with TRBJ2-3; TRBD1 matches at 7 bases. The CDR3 has 15 amino acids. V lost 3 bases to trimming and J lost 1 base; unmatched junction nucleotides: 4. Germline V CDR1 and CDR2: SEHNR, FQNEAQ (reference sequence).